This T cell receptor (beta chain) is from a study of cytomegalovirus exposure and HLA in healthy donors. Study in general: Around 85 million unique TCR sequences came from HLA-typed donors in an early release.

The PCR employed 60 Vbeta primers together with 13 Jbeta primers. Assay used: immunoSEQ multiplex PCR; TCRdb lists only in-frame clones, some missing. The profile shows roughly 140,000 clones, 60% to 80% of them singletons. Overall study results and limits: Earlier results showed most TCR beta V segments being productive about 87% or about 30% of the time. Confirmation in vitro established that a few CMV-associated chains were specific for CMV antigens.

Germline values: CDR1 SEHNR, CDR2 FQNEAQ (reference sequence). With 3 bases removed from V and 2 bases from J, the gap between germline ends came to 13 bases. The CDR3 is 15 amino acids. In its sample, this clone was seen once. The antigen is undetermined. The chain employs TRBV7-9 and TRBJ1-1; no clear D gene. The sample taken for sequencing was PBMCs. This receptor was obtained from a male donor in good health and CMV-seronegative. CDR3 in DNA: TGTGCCAGCAGCTTTCCAGGCTTAAGAAACACTGAAGCTTTCTTT. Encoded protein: CASSFPGLRNTEAFF.